Each of the 23 T cell receptor beta chains below was sequenced from the same sample in a study of long-term antiretroviral therapy in people with HIV. Researchers ran immunoSEQ v3.0 at survey level. The data were produced by immunoSEQ multiplex PCR, yet TCRdb's version contains in-frame clones alone and is incomplete. The sample lists about 13,000 clones; roughly 80% were seen once. The starting material was unsorted PBMCs, obtained 1.3 years after starting antiretroviral therapy. Source of these receptors: a young woman with HIV.

The rearrangement links TRBV18 to TRBJ1-1; D might be TRBD1 (6 bases). V was cut by 3 bases and J by 1 base, with 15 bases left in between. Germline V gives CDR1 KGHSH, CDR2 LQKENI. The CDR3 sequence is 16 residues long. CDR3 DNA sequence: TGTGCCAGCTCACCCCAGGCAGGGGAGGGGAACACTGAAGCTTTCTTT. This gives the protein CASSPQAGEGNTEAFF.

This chain joins TRBV7-6 and TRBJ2-2, with 13 nucleotides matching TRBD2. V trimming: 7 bases; J trimming: 2 bases; junction bases outside the gene matches: 10. The CDR3 is 18 residues long. The germline CDR1 and CDR2 sequences are SGHVS and FNYEAQ. The CDR3 DNA sequence: TGTGCCAGCACCATAGGGACTAGCGGGGCGATAAACACCGGGGAGCTGTTTTTT. As protein: CASTIGTSGAINTGELFF.

The chain recombines TRBV4-3 with TRBJ1-2, with 10 bases matching TRBD1. With 4 bases clipped from V and 6 bases from J, the junction kept 5 bases outside the gene matches. The CDR3 covers 14 residues. From germline, CDR1 is LGHNA and CDR2 YSLEER. The CDR3 DNA is TGCGCCAGCAGCCGACAGGGGGCGACGGATGGCTACACCTTC. Encoded protein: CASSRQGATDGYTF.

This chain uses TRBV27 with TRBJ2-7; TRBD1 might be the D (6 bases). The CDR3 spans 14 residues. V shed 6 bases and J shed 4 bases, with 16 bases lying between them. In germline, CDR1 is MNHEY, CDR2 SMNVEV (reference sequence). The CDR3 loop is CASSTLGQLYEQYF. The CDR3 DNA sequence: TGTGCCAGCAGCACGCTCGGACAGCTTTACGAGCAGTACTTC.

V is TRBV9 and J is TRBJ2-1, with TRBD2 matching 9 bases. This CDR3 spans 14 amino acids. Looked up from germline, CDR1 is SGDLS and CDR2 is YYNGEE. The J segment lost 8 bases and the V segment lost 1 base, leaving 4 bases of the junction unmatched. CDR3 region: CASSVSGRQDEQFF. DNA of the CDR3: TGTGCCAGCAGCGTAAGCGGGAGGCAGGATGAGCAGTTCTTC.

This clone was found once. The chain uses TRBV14 and TRBJ2-5; 9 bases agree with TRBD2. The germline V gene encodes CDR1 SGHDN and CDR2 FVKESK. V lost 1 base and J lost 5; bases outside the gene matches: 8. The CDR3 runs 16 residues. The CDR3 DNA reads TGTGCCAGCAGCCAAGTAGCGGGGGTTGTCTGGGAGACCCAGTACTTC. Encoded protein: CASSQVAGVVWETQYF.

The CDR3 is CASSLWEKEAFF. In DNA, the CDR3 is TGTGCCAGCAGCCTGTGGGAGAAAGAAGCTTTCTTT. The chain joins TRBV7-2 to TRBJ1-1; D gene uncertain. Germline CDR1 is SGHTA and CDR2 is FQGNSA. The CDR3 is 12 residues long. Trimming cost V 5 bases and J 8 bases, with 12 bases left between them.

The chain employs TRBV7-2 and TRBJ2-1; D uncertain. CDR1 SGHTA and CDR2 FQGNSA come from the germline V gene. The CDR3 runs 14 residues. The V end lost 4 bases, the J end lost 9 bases, and 16 bases lay between the germline ends. The CDR3 region is CASSSDPGWAEQFF. In DNA, the CDR3 is TGTGCCAGCAGCTCAGACCCGGGCTGGGCTGAGCAGTTCTTC.

This sequence joins TRBV18 and TRBJ2-7, with 9 bases aligning to TRBD1. J lost 5 bases, V lost 2 bases, and 7 bases had no gene match. Germline V lookup: CDR1 KGHSH, CDR2 LQKENI. The CDR3 extends over 15 amino acids. CDR3 sequence: CASSPKPGQGDEQYF. For the CDR3, the DNA is TGTGCCAGCTCACCAAAACCGGGACAGGGCGACGAGCAGTACTTC. The full variable domain, its missing parts supplied by reference TRBV18 and TRBJ2-7, is NAGVMQNPRHLVRRRGQEARLRCSPMKGHSHVYWYRQLPEEGLKFMVYLQKENIIDESGMPKERFSAEFPKEGPSILRIQQVVRGDSAAYFCASSPKPGQGDEQYFGPGTRLTVT.

This clone has a single count. This chain uses TRBV18 with TRBJ2-3; 7 nucleotides line up with TRBD1. The V gene's germline CDR1 is KGHSH and CDR2 LQKENI. Trimming removed 4 bases from V and 4 bases from J; junction bases left unmatched: 8. This CDR3 contains 15 residues. Here the CDR3 reads CASSQWQGVADTQYF. The CDR3 DNA reads as TGTGCCAGCTCACAGTGGCAGGGGGTGGCAGATACGCAGTATTTT.

This clone came up a few times. This chain uses TRBV28 with TRBJ1-4; 8 nucleotides align to TRBD1. Germline CDR1 MDHEN, CDR2 SYDVKM. With V trimmed by 2 bases and J by 7 bases, 6 bases remained unmatched. CDR3 size: 15 residues. The CDR3 DNA follows: TGTGCCAGCAGTTTACTCAGGGGGCCGGGTGAAAAACTGTTTTTT. Translated: CASSLLRGPGEKLFF.

The chain has TRBV6-1 and TRBJ2-7; D is perhaps TRBD2 (6 bases). Trimming took 6 bases from V and 0 from J, leaving 9 bases between them. The CDR3 totals 13 residues. Looked up from germline, CDR1 is MNHNS and CDR2 is SASEGT. CDR3 residues: CASRGGSSYEQYF. CDR3 nucleotides: TGTGCCAGCAGGGGGGGTAGCTCCTACGAGCAGTACTTC.

The V gene is TRBV7-8, the J gene TRBJ2-7, with D perhaps TRBD1 (6 bases). CDR3 size: 12 residues. Trimming took off 5 bases at V and 7 bases at J, with 12 bases between the two ends. CDR1 is SGHVS and CDR2 is FQNEAQ in the germline V gene. In nucleotides, the CDR3 is TGTGCCAGCAGCCTTACTAGGGGGGAGCAGTACTTC. Amino acids: CASSLTRGEQYF.

The V and J genes are TRBV5-3 and TRBJ2-7; the match to TRBD2 covers 9 bases. TRBV5-3 is flagged as an ORF with uncertain function. CDR3 size: 15 residues. With V trimmed by 8 bases and J by 5 bases, 14 bases remained unmatched. The CDR3 is CASQYGAGGRDEQYF. The CDR3 DNA is TGTGCCAGCCAGTATGGGGCGGGAGGGCGGGACGAGCAGTACTTC.

V is TRBV6-1 and J is TRBJ1-2; 9 bases match TRBD1. This CDR3 region has 16 residues. After removal of 2 bases from V and 8 bases from J, the junction contained 12 bases not matched to a gene. Germline V gene sequence: CDR1 MNHNS, CDR2 SASEGT. CDR3 sequence reads: CASSESPRTGEKGYTF. CDR3 coding DNA: TGTGCCAGCAGTGAATCCCCGCGGACAGGGGAAAAGGGCTACACCTTC.

The CDR3 DNA sequence: TGTGCCAGCAGGCCGGAGCGGGGCAGCAGGGAGCAGTTCTTC. Protein sequence: CASRPERGSREQFF. The chain has TRBV6-4 and TRBJ2-1; 7 bases fit TRBD2. Germline loops: CDR1 MRHNA, CDR2 SNTAGT. The CDR3 runs 14 residues. Losses at the gene ends were 6 bases for V and 10 bases for J; bases not matched to a gene: 12.

CDR3 bases: TGTGCCAGCAGTCGACAGGGTCACACCGGGGAGCTGTTTTTT. Its translation is CASSRQGHTGELFF. The J gene is TRBJ2-2, the V gene TRBV9; 7 bases map to TRBD1. The CDR3 spans 14 residues. Germline assignment: CDR1 SGDLS and CDR2 YYNGEE. The junction had 4 bases not matched to a gene; V was cut back by 5 bases and J by 3 bases.

The chain joins TRBV27 to TRBJ2-4, with D perhaps being TRBD1 or TRBD2 (5 bases each). The length of the CDR3 is 14 residues. The V end lost 5 bases, the J end lost 1 base, and 9 bases lay between the germline ends. Germline assignment: CDR1 MNHEY and CDR2 SMNVEV (reference sequence). This chain's CDR3 is CASSLGGAKNIQYF. As DNA, the CDR3 is TGTGCCAGCAGTCTTGGGGGTGCCAAAAACATTCAGTACTTC.

The gene calls are TRBV2 and TRBJ2-7; TRBD2 matches 10 bases. The V gene's germline CDR1 is SNHLY and CDR2 FYNNEI. The ends lost 11 bases at V and 2 bases at J; junction bases unmatched: 6. CDR3 length equals 13 residues. Here the CDR3 reads CAAKLAGTYEQYF. As DNA, the CDR3 is TGTGCCGCAAAACTAGCGGGGACCTACGAGCAGTACTTC.

The chain joins TRBV7-9 to TRBJ2-3; D remains unclear. Germline V CDR1 and CDR2: SEHNR, FQNEAQ (reference sequence). The V and J ends lost 6 bases and 2 bases respectively, with 18 bases between them. There are 16 residues in the CDR3. The CDR3 loop reads CASRAGRDTPTDTQYF. CDR3 coding DNA: TGTGCCAGCAGAGCCGGGCGAGACACCCCCACAGATACGCAGTATTTT.

V is TRBV6-5 and J is TRBJ1-3; D ambiguous. Trimming cost V 8 bases and J 0 bases, with 8 bases left between them. CDR1 MNHEY and CDR2 SVGAGI come from the germline V gene. This CDR3 spans 13 amino acids. The CDR3 reads CASLADSGNTIYF. As DNA, the CDR3 is TGTGCCAGCCTGGCCGACTCTGGAAACACCATATATTTT.

The gene calls are TRBV11-2 and TRBJ1-2; TRBD1 matches at 10 bases. CDR1 and CDR2 from the germline V gene are SGHAT and FQNNGV. V shed 2 bases, J shed 0 bases, and the junction held 3 bases outside the gene matches. The CDR3 sequence is 16 residues long. As DNA, the CDR3 is TGTGCCAGCAGCTTATGGGGGACAGGGGCTAACTATGGCTACACCTTC. Protein product: CASSLWGTGANYGYTF.

The genes are TRBV6-1 and TRBJ1-6, with unresolved D. The CDR3 length is 15 residues. Trimming shortened V by 4 bases and J by 0 bases, and 7 bases separated the two germline ends. Per the germline V gene, CDR1 is MNHNS and CDR2 is SASEGT. The CDR3 reads CASSVTGSYNSPLHF. The CDR3 nucleotides read TGTGCCAGCAGTGTCACGGGCTCCTATAATTCACCCCTCCACTTT.